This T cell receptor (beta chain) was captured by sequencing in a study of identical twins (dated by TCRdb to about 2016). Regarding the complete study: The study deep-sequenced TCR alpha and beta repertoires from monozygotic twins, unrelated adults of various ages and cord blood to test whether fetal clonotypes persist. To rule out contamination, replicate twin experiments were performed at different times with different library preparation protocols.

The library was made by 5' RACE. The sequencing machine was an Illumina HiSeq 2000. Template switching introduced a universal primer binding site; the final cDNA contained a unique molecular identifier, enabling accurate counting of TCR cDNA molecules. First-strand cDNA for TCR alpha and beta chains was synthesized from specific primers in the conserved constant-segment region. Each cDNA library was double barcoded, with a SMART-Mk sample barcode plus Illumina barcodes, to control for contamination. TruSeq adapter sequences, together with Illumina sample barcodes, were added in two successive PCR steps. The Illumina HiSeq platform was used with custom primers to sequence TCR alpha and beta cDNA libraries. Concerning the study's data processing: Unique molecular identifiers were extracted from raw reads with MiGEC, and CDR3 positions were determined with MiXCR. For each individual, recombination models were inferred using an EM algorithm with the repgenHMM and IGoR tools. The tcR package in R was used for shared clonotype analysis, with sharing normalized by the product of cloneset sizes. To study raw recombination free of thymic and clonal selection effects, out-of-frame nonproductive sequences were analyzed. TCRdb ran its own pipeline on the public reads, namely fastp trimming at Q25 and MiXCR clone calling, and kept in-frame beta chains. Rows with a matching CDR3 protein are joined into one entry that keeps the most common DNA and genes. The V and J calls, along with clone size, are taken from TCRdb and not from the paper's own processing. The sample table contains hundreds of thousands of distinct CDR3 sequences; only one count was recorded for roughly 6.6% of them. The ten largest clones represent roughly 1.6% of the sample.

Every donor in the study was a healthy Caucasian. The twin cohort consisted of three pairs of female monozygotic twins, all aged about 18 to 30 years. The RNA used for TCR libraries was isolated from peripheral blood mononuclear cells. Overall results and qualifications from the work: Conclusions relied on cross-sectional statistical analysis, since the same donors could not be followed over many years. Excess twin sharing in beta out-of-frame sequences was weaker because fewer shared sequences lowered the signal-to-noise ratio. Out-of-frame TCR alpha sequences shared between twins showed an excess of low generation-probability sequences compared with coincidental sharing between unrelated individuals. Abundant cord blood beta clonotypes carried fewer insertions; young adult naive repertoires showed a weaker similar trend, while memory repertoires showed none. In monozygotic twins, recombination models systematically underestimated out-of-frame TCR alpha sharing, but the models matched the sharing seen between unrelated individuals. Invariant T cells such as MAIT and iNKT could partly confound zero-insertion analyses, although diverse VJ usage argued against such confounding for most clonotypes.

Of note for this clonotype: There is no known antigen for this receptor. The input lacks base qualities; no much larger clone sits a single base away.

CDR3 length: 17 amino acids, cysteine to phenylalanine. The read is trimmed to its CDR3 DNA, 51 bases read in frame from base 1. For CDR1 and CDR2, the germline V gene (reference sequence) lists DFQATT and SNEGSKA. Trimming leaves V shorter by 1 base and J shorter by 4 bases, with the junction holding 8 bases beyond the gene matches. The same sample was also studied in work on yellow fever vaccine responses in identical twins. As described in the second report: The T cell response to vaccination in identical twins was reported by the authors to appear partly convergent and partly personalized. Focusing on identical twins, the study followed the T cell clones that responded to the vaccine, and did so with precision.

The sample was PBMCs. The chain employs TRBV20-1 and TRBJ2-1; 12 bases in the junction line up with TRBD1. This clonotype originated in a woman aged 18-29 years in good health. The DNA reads TGCAGTGCTAGAGGGGGGACAGGGGGCACCCAATACAATGAGCAGTTCTTC. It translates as CSARGGTGGTQYNEQFF.